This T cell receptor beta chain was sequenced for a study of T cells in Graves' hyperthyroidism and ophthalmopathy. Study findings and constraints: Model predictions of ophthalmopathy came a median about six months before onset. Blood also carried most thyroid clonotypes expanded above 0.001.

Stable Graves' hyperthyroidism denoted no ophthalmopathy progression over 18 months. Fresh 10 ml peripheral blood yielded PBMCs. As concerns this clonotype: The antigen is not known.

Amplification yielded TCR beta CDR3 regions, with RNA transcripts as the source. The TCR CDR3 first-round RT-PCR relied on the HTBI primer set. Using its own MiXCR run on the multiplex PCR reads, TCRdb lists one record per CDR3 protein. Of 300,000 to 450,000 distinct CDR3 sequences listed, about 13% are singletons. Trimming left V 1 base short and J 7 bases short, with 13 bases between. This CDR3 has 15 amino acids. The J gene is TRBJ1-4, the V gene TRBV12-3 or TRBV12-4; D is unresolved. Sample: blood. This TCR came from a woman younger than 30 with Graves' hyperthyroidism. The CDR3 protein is CASSLGPGWTEKLFF. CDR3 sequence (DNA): TGTGCCAGCAGTTTAGGCCCGGGGTGGACTGAAAAACTGTTTTTT.